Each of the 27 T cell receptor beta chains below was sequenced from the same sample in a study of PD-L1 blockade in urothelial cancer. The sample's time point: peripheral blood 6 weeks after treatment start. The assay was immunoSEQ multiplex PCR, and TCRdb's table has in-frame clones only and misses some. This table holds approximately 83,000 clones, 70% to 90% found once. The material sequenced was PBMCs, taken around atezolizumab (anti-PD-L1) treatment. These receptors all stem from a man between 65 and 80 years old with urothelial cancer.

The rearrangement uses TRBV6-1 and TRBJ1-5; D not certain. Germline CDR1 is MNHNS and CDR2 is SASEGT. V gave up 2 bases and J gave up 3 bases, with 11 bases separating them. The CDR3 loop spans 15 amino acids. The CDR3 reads CASSERRVDNQPQHF. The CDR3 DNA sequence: TGTGCCAGCAGTGAACGGAGGGTTGACAATCAGCCCCAGCATTTT.

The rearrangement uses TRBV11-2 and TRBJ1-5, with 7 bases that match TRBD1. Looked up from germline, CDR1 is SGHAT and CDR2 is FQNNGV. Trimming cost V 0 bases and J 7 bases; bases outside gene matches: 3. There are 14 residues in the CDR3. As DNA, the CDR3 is TGTGCCAGCAGCTTAGAAGGGGGCGGACAGCCCCAGCATTTT. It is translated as CASSLEGGGQPQHF. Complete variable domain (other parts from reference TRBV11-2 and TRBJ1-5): EAGVAQSPRYKIIEKRQSVAFWCNPISGHATLYWYQQILGQGPKLLIQFQNNGVVDDSQLPKDRFSAERLKGVDSTLKIQPAKLEDSAVYLCASSLEGGGQPQHFGDGTRLSIL.

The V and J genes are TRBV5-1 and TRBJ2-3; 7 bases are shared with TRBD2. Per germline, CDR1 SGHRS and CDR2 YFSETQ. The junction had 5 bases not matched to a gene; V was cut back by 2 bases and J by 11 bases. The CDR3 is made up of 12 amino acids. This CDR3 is CASSLTPGGQYF. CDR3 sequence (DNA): TGCGCCAGCAGCTTAACGCCGGGAGGGCAGTATTTT.

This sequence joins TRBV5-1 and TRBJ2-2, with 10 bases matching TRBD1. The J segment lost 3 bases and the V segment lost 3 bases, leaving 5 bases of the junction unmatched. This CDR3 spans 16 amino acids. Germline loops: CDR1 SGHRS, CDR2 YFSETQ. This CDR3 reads CASSWTDRGDTGELFF. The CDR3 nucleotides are TGCGCCAGCAGCTGGACGGACAGGGGGGACACCGGGGAGCTGTTTTTT.

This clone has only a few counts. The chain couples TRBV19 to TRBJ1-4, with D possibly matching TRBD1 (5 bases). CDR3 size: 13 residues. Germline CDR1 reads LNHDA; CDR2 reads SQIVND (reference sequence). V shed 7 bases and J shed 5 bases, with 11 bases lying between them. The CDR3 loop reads CASTSGGNEKLFF. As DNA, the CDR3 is TGTGCCAGTACCTCCGGGGGAAATGAAAAACTGTTTTTT.

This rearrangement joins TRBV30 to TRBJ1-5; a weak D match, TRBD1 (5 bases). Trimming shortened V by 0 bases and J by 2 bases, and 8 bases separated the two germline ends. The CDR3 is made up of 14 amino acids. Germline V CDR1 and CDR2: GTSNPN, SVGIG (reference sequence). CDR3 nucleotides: TGTGCCTGGAGTGTCGCGGGGGGCAATCAGCCCCAGCATTTT. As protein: CAWSVAGGNQPQHF.

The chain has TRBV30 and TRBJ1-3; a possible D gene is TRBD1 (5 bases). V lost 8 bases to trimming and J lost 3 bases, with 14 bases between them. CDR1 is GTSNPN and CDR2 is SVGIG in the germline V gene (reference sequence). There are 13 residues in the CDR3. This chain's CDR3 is CAGAALFGNTIYF. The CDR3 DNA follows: TGTGCCGGGGCAGCCCTTTTTGGAAACACCATATATTTT.

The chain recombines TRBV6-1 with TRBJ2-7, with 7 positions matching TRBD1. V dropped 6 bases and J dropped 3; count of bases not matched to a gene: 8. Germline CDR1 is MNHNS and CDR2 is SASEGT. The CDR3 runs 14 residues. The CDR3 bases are TGTGCCAGCAGCCCCCAACAGGGGAACTACGAGCAGTACTTC. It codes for CASSPQQGNYEQYF.

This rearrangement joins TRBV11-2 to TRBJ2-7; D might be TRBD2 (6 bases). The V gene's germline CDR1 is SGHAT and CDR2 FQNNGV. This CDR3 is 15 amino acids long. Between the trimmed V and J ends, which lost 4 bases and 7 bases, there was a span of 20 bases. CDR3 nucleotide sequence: TGTGCCAGCAGCTCGTACAATAGCGGTTCGGAGGAGCAGTACTTC. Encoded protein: CASSSYNSGSEEQYF.

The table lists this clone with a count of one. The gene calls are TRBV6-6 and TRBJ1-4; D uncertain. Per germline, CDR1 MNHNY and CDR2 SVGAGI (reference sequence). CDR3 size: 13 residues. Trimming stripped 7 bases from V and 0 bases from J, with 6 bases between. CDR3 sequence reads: CASTDSTNEKLFF. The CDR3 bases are TGTGCCAGCACGGACTCAACTAATGAAAAACTGTTTTTT.

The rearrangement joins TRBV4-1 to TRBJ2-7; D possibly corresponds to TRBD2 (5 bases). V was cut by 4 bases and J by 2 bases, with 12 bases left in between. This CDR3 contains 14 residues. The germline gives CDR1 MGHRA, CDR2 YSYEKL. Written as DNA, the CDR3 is TGCGCCAGCAGCCTTGCGCCGGGAACCTACGAGCAGTACTTC. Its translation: CASSLAPGTYEQYF.

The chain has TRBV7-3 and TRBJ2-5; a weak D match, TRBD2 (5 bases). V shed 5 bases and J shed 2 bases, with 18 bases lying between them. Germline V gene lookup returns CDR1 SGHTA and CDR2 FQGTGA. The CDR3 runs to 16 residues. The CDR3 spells CASSPLGSGSQETQYF. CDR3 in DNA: TGTGCCAGCAGCCCCCTGGGGAGTGGGTCGCAAGAGACCCAGTACTTC.

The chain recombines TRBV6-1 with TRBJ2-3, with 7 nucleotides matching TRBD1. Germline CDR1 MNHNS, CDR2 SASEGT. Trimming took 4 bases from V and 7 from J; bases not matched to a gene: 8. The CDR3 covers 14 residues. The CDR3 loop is CASSVDRRSNTQYF. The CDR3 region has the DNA TGTGCCAGCAGTGTGGACAGGAGGTCAAATACGCAGTATTTT.

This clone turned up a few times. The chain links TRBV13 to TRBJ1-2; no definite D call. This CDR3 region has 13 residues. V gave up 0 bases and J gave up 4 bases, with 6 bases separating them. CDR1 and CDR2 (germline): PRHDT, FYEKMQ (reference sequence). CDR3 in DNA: TGTGCCAGCAGCTTAGGCACAGCCTATGGCTACACCTTC. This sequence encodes CASSLGTAYGYTF.

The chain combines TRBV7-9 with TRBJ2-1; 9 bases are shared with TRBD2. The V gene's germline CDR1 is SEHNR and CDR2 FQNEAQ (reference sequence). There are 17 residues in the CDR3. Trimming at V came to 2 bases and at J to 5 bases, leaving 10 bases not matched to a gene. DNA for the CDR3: TGTGCCAGCAGCTTAATCGCGGGAGGGCGGTCCCACAATGAGCAGTTCTTC. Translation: CASSLIAGGRSHNEQFF.

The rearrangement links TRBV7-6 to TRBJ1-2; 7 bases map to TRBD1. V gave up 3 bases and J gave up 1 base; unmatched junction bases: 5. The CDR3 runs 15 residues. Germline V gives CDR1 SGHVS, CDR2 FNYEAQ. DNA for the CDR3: TGTGCCAGCAGCTTGGGGACAGTCAATAACTATGGCTACACCTTC. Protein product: CASSLGTVNNYGYTF.

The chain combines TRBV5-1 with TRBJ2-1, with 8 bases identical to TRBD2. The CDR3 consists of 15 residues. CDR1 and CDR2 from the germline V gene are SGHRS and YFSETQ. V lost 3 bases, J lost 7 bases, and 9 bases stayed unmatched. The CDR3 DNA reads TGCGCCAGCAGCTGGAGCGGGAGAGGAGGGAATGAGCAGTTCTTC. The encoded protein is CASSWSGRGGNEQFF.

This chain's CDR3 is CASSRSTTSGNYNEQFF. CDR3 in DNA: TGCGCCAGCAGCCGCTCAACTACTAGCGGAAACTACAATGAGCAGTTCTTC. The V call is TRBV5-1, the J call TRBJ2-1, with 8 bases matching TRBD2. CDR3 length equals 17 residues. The J segment lost 3 bases and the V segment lost 4 bases, leaving 12 bases of the junction unmatched. CDR1 SGHRS and CDR2 YFSETQ come from the germline V gene.

CDR3 bases: TGTGCCAGCAGTTACTCGAGGGCTAACGAGCAGTACTTC. Amino acids: CASSYSRANEQYF. V and J are TRBV6-6 and TRBJ2-7, with D possibly being TRBD2 (5 bases). Germline CDR1 MNHNY, CDR2 SVGAGI (reference sequence). The length of the CDR3 is 13 residues. V was clipped by 0 bases and J by 5 bases, with 8 bases between them.

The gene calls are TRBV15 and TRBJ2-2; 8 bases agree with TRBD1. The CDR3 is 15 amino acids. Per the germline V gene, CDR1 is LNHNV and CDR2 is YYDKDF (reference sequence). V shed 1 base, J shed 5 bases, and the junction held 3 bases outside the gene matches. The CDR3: CATSRGQGSTGELFF. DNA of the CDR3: TGTGCCACCAGCAGAGGACAGGGGAGTACCGGGGAGCTGTTTTTT. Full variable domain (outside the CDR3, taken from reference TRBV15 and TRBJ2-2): DAMVIQNPRYQVTQFGKPVTLSCSQTLNHNVMYWYQQKSSQAPKLLFHYYDKDFNNEADTPDNFQSRRPNTSFCFLDIRSPGLGDTAMYLCATSRGQGSTGELFFGEGSRLTVL.

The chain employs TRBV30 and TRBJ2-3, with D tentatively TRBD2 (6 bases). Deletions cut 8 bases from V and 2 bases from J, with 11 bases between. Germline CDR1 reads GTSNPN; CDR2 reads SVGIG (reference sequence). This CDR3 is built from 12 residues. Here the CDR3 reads CARGSSTDTQYF. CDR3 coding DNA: TGTGCCCGGGGGTCCTCCACAGATACGCAGTATTTT.

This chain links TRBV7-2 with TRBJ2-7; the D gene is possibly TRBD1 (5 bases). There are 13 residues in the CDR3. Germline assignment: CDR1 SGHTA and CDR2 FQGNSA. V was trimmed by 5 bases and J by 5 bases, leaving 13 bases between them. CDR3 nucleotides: TGTGCCAGCAGCCGACAGTTAGTGGACGAGCAGTACTTC. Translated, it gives CASSRQLVDEQYF.

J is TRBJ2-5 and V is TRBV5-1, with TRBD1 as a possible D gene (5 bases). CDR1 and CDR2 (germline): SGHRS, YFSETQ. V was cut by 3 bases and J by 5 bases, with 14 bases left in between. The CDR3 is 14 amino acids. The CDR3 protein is CASSSAGKVETQYF. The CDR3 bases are TGCGCCAGCAGCTCAGCAGGGAAGGTTGAGACCCAGTACTTC. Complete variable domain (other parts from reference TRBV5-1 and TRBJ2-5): KAGVTQTPRYLIKTRGQQVTLSCSPISGHRSVSWYQQTPGQGLQFLFEYFSETQRNKGNFPGRFSGRQFSNSRSEMNVSTLELGDSALYLCASSSAGKVETQYFGPGTRLLVL.

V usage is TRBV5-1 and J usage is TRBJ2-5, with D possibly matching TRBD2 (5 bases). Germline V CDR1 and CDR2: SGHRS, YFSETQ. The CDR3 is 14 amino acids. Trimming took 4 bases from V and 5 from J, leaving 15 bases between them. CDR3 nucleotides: TGCGCCAGCAGCCGGGGTGACCGTTTGGAGACCCAGTACTTC. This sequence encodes CASSRGDRLETQYF.

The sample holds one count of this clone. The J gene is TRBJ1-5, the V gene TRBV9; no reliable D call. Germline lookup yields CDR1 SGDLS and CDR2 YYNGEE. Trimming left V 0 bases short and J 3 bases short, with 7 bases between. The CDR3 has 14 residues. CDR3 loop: CASSVADTNQPQHF. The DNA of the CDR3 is TGTGCCAGCAGCGTAGCTGACACCAATCAGCCCCAGCATTTT.

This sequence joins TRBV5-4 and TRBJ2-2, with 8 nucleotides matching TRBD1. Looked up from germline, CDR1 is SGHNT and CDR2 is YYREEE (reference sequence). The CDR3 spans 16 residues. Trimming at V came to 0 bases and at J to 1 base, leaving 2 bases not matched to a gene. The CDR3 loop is CASSLGGQGNTGELFF. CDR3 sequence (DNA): TGTGCCAGCAGCTTGGGTGGACAGGGGAACACCGGGGAGCTGTTTTTT.

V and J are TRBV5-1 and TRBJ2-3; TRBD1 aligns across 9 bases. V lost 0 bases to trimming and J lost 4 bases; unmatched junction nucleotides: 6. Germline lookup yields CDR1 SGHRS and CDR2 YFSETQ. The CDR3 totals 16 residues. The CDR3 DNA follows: TGCGCCAGCAGCTTGGGTGGGACAGGGTCGGCAGATACGCAGTATTTT. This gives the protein CASSLGGTGSADTQYF.